The clone carrying this TCR beta chain was found a few times. Germline-derived CDR1 and CDR2 are SGHTA and FQGNSA. The CDR3 runs to 14 residues. Trimming took 4 bases from V and 3 from J, leaving 10 bases between them. TCRdb processed the RT-PCR reads anew with MiXCR; each CDR3 protein has one entry. The data show 250,000 to 350,000 distinct CDR3 sequences, with around 20% seen just once and 9% to 12% held by the top ten. The record originates from a study of response to subunit inactivated influenza vaccine. The chain combines TRBV7-2 with TRBJ1-5; no definite D call. This clonotype originated in a man aged 50-75 years who received an inactivated influenza vaccine. The sample in question was PBMCs from blood, obtained less than 22 months after vaccination. CDR3 in amino acids: CASSSGGINQPQHF. CDR3 nucleotides: TGTGCCAGCAGCTCAGGTGGTATCAATCAGCCCCAGCATTTT.